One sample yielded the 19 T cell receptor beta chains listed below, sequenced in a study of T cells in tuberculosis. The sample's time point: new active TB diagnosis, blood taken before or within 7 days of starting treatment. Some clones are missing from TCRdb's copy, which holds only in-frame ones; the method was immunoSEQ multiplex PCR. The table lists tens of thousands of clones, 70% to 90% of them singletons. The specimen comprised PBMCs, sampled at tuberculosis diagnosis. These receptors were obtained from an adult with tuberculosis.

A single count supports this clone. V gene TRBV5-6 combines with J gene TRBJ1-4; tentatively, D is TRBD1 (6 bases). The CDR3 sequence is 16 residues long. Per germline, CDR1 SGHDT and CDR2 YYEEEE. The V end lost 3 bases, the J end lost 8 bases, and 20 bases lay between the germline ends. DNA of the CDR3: TGTGCCAGCAGCTCATCCGGGGGGCGCCCCGAGGAAAAACTGTTTTTT. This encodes CASSSSGGRPEEKLFF. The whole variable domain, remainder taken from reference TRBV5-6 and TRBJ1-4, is DAGVTQSPTHLIKTRGQQVTLRCSPKSGHDTVSWYQQALGQGPQFIFQYYEEEERQRGNFPDRFSGHQFPNYSSELNVNALLLGDSALYLCASSSSGGRPEEKLFFGSGTQLSVL.

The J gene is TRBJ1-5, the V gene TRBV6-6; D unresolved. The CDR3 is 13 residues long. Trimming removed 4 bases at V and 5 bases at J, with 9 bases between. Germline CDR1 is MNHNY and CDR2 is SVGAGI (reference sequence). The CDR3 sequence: CASSSQADQPQHF. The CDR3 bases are TGTGCCAGCAGTTCTCAGGCAGATCAGCCCCAGCATTTT.

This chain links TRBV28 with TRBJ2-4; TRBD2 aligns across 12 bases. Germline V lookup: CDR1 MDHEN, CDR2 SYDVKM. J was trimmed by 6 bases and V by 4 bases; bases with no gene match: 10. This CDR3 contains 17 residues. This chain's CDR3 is CASSSGLAGLGGNIQYF. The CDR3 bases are TGTGCCAGCAGTTCGGGACTAGCGGGCCTTGGGGGAAACATTCAGTACTTC.

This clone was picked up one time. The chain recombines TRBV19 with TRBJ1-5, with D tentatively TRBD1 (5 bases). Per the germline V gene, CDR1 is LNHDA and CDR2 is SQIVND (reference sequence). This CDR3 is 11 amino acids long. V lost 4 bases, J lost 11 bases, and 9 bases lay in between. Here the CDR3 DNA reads TGTGCCAGTAGTAAGGAAGGGGCCCAGCATTTT. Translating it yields CASSKEGAQHF.

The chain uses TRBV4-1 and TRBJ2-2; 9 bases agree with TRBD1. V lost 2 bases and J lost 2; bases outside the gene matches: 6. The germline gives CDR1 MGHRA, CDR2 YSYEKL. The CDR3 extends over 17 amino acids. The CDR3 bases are TGCGCCAGCAGCCAATTGGGGACAGGGCGTAACACCGGGGAGCTGTTTTTT. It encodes CASSQLGTGRNTGELFF.

The DNA of the CDR3 is TGTGCCAGCAGCGTTGGGACAGGTCCTAACTACGAGCAGTACTTC. Translation gives CASSVGTGPNYEQYF. The rearrangement uses TRBV11-3 and TRBJ2-7, with 8 bases aligning to TRBD1. The J segment lost 3 bases and the V segment lost 5 bases, leaving 9 bases of the junction unmatched. In germline, CDR1 is SGHNT, CDR2 YENEEA. The CDR3 has 15 amino acids.

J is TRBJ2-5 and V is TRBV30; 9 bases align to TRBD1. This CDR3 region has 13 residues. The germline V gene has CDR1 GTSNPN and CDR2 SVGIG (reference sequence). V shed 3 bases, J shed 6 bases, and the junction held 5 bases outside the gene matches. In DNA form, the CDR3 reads TGTGCCTGGAGCCCGGACAGGGGTCAGACCCAGTACTTC. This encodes CAWSPDRGQTQYF.

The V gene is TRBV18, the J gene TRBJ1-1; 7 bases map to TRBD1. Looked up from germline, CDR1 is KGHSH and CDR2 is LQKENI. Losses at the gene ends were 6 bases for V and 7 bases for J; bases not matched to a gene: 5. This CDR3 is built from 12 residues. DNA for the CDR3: TGTGCCAGCTCGCAGAGGGACAGTGAAGCTTTCTTT. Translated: CASSQRDSEAFF.

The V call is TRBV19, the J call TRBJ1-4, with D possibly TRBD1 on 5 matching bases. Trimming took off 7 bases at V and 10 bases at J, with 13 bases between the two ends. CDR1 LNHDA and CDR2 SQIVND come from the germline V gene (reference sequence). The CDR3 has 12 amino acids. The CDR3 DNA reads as TGTGCCAGTACTCCCAGGGAAGGAAAACTGTTTTTT. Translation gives CASTPREGKLFF.

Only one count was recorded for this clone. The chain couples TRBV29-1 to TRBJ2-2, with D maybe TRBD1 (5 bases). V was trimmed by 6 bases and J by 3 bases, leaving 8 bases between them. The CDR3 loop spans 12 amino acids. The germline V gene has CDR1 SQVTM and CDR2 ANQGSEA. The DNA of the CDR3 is TGCAGCGTACCCAGGGACACCGGGGAGCTGTTTTTT. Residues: CSVPRDTGELFF.

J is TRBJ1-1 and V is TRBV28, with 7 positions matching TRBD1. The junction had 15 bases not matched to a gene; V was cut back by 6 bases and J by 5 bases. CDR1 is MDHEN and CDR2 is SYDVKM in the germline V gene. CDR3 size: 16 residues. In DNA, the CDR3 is TGTGCCAGCAGGATTCAGGGGGAGTTAATAAATACTGAAGCTTTCTTT. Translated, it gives CASRIQGELINTEAFF.

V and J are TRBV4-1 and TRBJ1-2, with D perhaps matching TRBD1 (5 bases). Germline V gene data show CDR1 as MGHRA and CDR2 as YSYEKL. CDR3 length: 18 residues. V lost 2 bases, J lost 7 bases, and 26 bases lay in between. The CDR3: CASSQSLSEVYERGGYTF. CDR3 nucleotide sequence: TGCGCCAGCAGCCAATCCCTTTCGGAAGTCTACGAAAGGGGTGGCTACACCTTC.

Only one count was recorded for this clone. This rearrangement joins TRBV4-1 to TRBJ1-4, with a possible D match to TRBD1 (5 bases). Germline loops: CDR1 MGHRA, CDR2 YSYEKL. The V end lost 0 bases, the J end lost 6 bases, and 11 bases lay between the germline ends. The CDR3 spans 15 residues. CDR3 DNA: TGCGCCAGCAGCCAAGAGTTGACAGACGATGAAAAACTGTTTTTT. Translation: CASSQELTDDEKLFF.

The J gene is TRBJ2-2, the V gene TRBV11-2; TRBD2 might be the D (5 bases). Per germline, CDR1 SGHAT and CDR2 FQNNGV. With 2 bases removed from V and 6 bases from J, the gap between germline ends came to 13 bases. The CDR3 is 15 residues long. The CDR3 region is CASSLIDRGPGELFF. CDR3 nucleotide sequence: TGTGCCAGCAGCTTAATCGACCGAGGGCCCGGGGAGCTGTTTTTT.

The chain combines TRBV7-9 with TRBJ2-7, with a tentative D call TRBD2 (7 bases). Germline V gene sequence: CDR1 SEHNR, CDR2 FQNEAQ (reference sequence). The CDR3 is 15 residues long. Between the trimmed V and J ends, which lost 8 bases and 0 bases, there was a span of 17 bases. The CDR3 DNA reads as TGTGCCAGCGTCCGAGGGGGGGAGGTCTCCTACGAGCAGTACTTC. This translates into CASVRGGEVSYEQYF. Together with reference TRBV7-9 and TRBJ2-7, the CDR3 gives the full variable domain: DTGVSQNPRHKITKRGQNVTFRCDPISEHNRLYWYRQTLGQGPEFLTYFQNEAQLEKSRLLSDRFSAERPKGSFSTLEIQRTEQGDSAMYLCASVRGGEVSYEQYFGPGTRLTVT.

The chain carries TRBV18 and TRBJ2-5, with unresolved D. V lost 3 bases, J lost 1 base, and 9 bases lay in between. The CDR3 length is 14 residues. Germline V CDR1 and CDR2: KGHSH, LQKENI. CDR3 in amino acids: CASSPAGSQETQYF. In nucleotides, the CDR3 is TGTGCCAGCTCACCCGCAGGCAGCCAAGAGACCCAGTACTTC.

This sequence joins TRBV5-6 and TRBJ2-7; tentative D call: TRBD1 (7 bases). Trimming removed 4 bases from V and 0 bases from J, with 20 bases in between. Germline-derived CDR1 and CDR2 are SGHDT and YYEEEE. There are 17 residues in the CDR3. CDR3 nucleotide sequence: TGTGCCAGCAGCCCCCTAGGGGGCAGGGGGGACTCCTACGAGCAGTACTTC. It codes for CASSPLGGRGDSYEQYF.

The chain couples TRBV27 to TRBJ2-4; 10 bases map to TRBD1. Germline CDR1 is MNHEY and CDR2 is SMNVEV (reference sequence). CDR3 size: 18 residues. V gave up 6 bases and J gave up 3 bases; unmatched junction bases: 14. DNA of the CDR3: TGTGCCAGCAGGGGGCTCGGGGACAGGGGCTTTGTCAAAAACATTCAGTACTTC. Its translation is CASRGLGDRGFVKNIQYF.

The CDR3 spells CAWVGDTLNTEAFF. The DNA of the CDR3 is TGTGCCTGGGTCGGCGACACTCTGAACACTGAAGCTTTCTTT. The chain combines TRBV30 with TRBJ1-1; D gene uncertain. Germline CDR1 GTSNPN, CDR2 SVGIG (reference sequence). V shed 5 bases and J shed 0 bases, with 13 bases lying between them. This CDR3 contains 14 residues.